This T cell receptor (beta chain) was captured by sequencing in a study of blood T cell repertoires in COVID-19. TCRdb's table, derived via immunoSEQ multiplex PCR, lists solely in-frame clones and lacks some. The sample has tens of thousands of clones, more than 80% seen once. This CDR3 is 14 amino acids long. Looked up from germline, CDR1 is MNHEY and CDR2 is SMNVEV (reference sequence). Trimming removed 8 bases from V and 6 bases from J; junction bases left unmatched: 11. This receptor was obtained from a man between 60 and 75 years old with acute or convalescent COVID-19. Specimen: peripheral blood. This chain uses TRBV27 with TRBJ1-2; 8 nucleotides agree with TRBD1. The CDR3 loop is CASSQDRVRDGYTF. As DNA, the CDR3 is TGTGCCAGCTCCCAGGACAGGGTTCGAGATGGCTACACCTTC.